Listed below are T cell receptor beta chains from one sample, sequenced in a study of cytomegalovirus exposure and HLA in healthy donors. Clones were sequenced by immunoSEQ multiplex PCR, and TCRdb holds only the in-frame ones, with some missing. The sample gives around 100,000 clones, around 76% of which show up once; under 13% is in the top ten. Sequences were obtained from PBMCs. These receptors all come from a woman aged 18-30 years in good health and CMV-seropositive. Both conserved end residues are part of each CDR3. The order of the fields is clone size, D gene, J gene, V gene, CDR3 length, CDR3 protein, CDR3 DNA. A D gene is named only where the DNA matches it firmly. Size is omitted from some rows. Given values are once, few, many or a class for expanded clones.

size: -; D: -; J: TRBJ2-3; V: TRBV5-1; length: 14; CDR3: CASSLVQNTDTQYF; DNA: TGCGCCAGCAGCTTGGTTCAGAACACAGATACGCAGTATTTT
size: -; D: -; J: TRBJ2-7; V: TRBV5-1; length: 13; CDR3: CASSLEGEGEQYF; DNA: TGCGCCAGCAGCTTGGAAGGGGAAGGCGAGCAGTACTTC
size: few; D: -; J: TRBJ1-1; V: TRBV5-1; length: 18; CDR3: CASSLAVTGTMGLTEAFF; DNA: TGCGCCAGCAGCTTGGCCGTCACCGGGACAATGGGGCTCACTGAAGCTTTCTTT
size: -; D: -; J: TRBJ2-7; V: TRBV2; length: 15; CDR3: CASSEGDRFSYEQYF; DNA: TGTGCCAGCAGTGAAGGAGACAGGTTCTCCTACGAGCAGTACTTC
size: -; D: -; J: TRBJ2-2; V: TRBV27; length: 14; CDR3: CASSSPYRAGELFF; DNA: TGTGCCAGCAGTTCACCATACAGGGCCGGGGAGCTGTTTTTT
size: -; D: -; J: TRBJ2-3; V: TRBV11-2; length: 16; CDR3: CASSSERTGRGDTQYF; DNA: TGTGCCAGCAGCTCCGAACGGACAGGGAGGGGAGATACGCAGTATTTT
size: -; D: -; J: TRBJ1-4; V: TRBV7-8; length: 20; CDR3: CASSPYPGHPLVGTNEKLFF; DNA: TGTGCCAGCAGCCCCTATCCGGGACACCCTTTGGTAGGAACTAATGAAAAACTGTTTTTT
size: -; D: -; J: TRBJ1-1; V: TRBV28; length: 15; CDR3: CASRLGTGGGTEAFF; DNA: TGTGCCAGCAGGCTAGGGACGGGAGGGGGCACTGAAGCTTTCTTT
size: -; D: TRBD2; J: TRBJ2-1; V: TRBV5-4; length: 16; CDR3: CASSLRLAGGQDEQFF; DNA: TGTGCCAGCAGCTTGCGACTAGCGGGAGGGCAGGATGAGCAGTTCTTC
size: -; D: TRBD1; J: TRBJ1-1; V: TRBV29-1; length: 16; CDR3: CSVGGGRGRMNTEAFF; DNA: TGCAGCGTTGGTGGGGGCAGGGGGCGGATGAACACTGAAGCTTTCTTT
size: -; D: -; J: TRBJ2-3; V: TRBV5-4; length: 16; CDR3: CASSLASVSSTDTQYF; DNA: TGTGCCAGCAGCTTGGCCTCTGTTTCTAGCACAGATACGCAGTATTTT
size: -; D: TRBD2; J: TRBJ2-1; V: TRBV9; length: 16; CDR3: CASSVGGGSSSYEQFF; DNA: TGTGCCAGCAGCGTAGGGGGCGGGAGTAGTAGTTATGAGCAGTTCTTC
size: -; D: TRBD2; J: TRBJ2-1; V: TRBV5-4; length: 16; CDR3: CASSLASGGPYNEQFF; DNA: TGTGCCAGCAGCTTGGCTAGCGGGGGGCCTTACAATGAGCAGTTCTTC
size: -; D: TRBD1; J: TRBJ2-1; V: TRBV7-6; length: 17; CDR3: CASSLSTGTGGVDEQFF; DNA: TGTGCCAGCAGCTTAAGCACCGGGACAGGGGGTGTCGATGAGCAGTTCTTC
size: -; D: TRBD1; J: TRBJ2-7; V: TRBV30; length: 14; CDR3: CAWSAGTGSYEQYF; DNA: TGTGCCTGGAGTGCCGGGACAGGCTCCTACGAGCAGTACTTC
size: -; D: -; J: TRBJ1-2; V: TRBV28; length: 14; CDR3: CASSYPIGVNGYTF; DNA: TGTGCCAGCAGTTACCCGATAGGGGTGAACGGCTACACCTTC
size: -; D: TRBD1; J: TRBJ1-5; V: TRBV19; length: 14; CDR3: CASKVDRVGEPQHF; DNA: TGTGCCAGTAAGGTCGACAGGGTCGGGGAGCCCCAGCATTTT
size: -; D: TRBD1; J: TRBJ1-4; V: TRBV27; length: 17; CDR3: CASKQGAYLATNEKLFF; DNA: TGTGCCTCCAAACAGGGGGCCTACCTTGCAACTAATGAAAAACTGTTTTTT
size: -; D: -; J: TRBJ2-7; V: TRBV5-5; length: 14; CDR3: CASIPGAGGYEQYF; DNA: TGTGCCAGCATCCCGGGGGCAGGGGGATACGAGCAGTACTTC
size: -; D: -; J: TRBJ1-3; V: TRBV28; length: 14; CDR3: CASRGAGTGNTIYF; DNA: TGTGCCAGCAGGGGGGCAGGGACTGGAAACACCATATATTTT
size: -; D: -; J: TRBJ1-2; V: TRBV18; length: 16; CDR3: CASSPLGEVLNYGYTF; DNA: TGTGCCAGCTCACCCCTAGGGGAGGTTCTCAACTATGGCTACACCTTC
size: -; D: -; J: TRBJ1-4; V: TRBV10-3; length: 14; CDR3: CAISESRENEKLFF; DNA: TGTGCCATCAGTGAGTCTCGAGAGAATGAAAAACTGTTTTTT
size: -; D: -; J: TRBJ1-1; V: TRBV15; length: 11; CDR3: CATSRGSEAFF; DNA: TGTGCCACCAGTCGTGGGAGTGAAGCTTTCTTT
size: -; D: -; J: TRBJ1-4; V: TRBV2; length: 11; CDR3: CASSREEKLFF; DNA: TGTGCCAGCAGTCGGGAGGAAAAACTGTTTTTT
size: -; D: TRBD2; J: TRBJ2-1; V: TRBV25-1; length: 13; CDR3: CASSLAGGSEQFF; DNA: TGTGCCAGCAGTCTAGCGGGGGGGTCTGAGCAGTTCTTC
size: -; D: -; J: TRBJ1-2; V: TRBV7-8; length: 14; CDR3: CASSLEADSYGYTF; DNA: TGTGCCAGCAGCTTAGAAGCAGACTCCTATGGCTACACCTTC
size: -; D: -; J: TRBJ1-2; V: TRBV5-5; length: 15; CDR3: CASSPAGEGLYGYTF; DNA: TGTGCCAGCAGTCCCGCAGGGGAGGGACTTTATGGCTACACCTTC
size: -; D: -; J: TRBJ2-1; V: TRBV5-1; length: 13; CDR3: CASSLALASEQFF; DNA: TGCGCCAGCAGCTTGGCCTTAGCCAGTGAGCAGTTCTTC
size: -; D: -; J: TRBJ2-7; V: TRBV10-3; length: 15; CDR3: CAISASGTFTYEQYF; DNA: TGTGCCATCAGTGCGTCCGGGACATTCACCTACGAGCAGTACTTC
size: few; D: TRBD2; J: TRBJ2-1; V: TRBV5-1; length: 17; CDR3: CASSFAGLAGVYNEQFF; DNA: TGCGCCAGCAGCTTCGCGGGACTAGCGGGAGTGTATAATGAGCAGTTCTTC
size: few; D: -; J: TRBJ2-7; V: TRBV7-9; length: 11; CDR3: CASSFSGEQYF; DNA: TGTGCCAGCAGCTTTTCAGGCGAGCAGTACTTC
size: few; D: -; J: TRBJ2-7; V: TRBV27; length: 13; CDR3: CASKQGSGHEQYF; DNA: TGTGCCAGCAAGCAGGGGTCGGGCCACGAGCAGTACTTC
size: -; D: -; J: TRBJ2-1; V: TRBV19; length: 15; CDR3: CASSTGQQSYNEQFF; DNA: TGTGCCAGTAGTACTGGACAGCAGTCTTACAATGAGCAGTTCTTC
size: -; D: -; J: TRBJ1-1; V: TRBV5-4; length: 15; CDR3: CASSLAGGPNTEAFF; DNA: TGTGCCAGCAGCTTGGCGGGGGGCCCAAACACTGAAGCTTTCTTT
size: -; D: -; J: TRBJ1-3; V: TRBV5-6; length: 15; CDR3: CASSETGDSGNTIYF; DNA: TGTGCCAGCAGCGAGACAGGCGACTCTGGAAACACCATATATTTT
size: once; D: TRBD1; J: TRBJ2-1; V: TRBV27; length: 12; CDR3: CASRRQGNEQFF; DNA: TGTGCCAGCAGAAGACAGGGGAATGAGCAGTTCTTC
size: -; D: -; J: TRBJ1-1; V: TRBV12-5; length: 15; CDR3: CASGLGPSLATEAFF; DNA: TGTGCTAGTGGTTTGGGTCCGTCGCTAGCGACTGAAGCTTTCTTT
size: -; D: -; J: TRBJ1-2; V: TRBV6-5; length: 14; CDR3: CASSTRGADYGYTF; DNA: TGTGCCAGCAGTACCCGCGGGGCAGACTATGGCTACACCTTC
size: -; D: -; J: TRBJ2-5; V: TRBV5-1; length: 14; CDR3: CASSSPDRQETQYF; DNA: TGCGCCAGCAGCTCGCCTGACAGACAAGAGACCCAGTACTTC
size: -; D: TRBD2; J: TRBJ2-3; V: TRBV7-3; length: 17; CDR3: CASSPLAGGFTADTQYF; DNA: TGTGCCAGCAGCCCCTTAGCGGGGGGCTTCACAGCAGATACGCAGTATTTT
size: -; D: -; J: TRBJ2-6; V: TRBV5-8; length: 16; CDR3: CASSLGQLHGANVLTF; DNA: TGTGCCAGCAGCTTGGGACAACTGCATGGGGCCAACGTCCTGACTTTC
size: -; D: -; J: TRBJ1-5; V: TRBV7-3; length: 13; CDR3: CASSLGQGESQHF; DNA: TGTGCCAGCAGCCTAGGGCAGGGTGAGTCCCAGCATTTT
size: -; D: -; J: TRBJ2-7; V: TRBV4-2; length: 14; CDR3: CASSQDLGFYEQYF; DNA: TGTGCCAGCAGCCAAGATCTAGGATTCTACGAGCAGTACTTC
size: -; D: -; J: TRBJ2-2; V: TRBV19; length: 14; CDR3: CASSIGAMLGELFF; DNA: TGTGCCAGTAGTATAGGGGCTATGCTCGGGGAGCTGTTTTTT
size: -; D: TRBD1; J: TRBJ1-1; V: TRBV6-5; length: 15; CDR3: CASSPRGPLNTEAFF; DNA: TGTGCCAGCAGTCCGAGGGGGCCTCTGAACACTGAAGCTTTCTTT
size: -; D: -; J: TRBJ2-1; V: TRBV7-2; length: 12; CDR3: CASSLSGREQFF; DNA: TGTGCCAGCAGCTTATCTGGGCGCGAGCAGTTCTTC
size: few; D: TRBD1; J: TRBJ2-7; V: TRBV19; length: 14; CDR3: CASSDPGTGYEQYF; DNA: TGTGCCAGTAGTGACCCCGGGACAGGGTACGAGCAGTACTTC
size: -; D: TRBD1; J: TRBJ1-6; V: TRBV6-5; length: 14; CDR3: CASSSDRGGSPLHF; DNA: TGTGCCAGCAGTTCGGACAGGGGTGGCTCACCCCTCCACTTT
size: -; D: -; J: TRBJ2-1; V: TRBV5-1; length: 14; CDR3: CASSSTTEYNEQFF; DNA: TGCGCCAGCAGCTCCACGACAGAGTACAATGAGCAGTTCTTC
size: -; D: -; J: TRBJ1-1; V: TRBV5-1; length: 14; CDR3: CASSLTGLNTEAFF; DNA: TGCGCCAGCAGCTTGACAGGTTTGAACACTGAAGCTTTCTTT
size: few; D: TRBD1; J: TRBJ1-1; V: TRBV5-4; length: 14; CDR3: CASSLTGAGTEAFF; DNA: TGTGCCAGCAGCTTGACAGGGGCGGGCACTGAAGCTTTCTTT
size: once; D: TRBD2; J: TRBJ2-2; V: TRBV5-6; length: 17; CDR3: CASSFFQLADSGGELFF; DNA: TGTGCCAGCAGCTTTTTCCAACTAGCGGATTCCGGCGGGGAGCTGTTTTTT
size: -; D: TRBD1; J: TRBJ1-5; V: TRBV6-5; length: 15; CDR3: CASSYSGGRNQPQHF; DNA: TGTGCCAGCAGTTACTCAGGGGGCAGAAATCAGCCCCAGCATTTT
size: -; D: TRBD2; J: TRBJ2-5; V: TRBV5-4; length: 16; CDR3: CASSKGLAGLQETQYF; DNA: TGTGCCAGCAGCAAAGGACTAGCGGGGCTCCAAGAGACCCAGTACTTC
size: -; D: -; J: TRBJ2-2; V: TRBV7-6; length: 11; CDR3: CASGSIGELFF; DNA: TGTGCCAGCGGGAGTATCGGGGAGCTGTTTTTT
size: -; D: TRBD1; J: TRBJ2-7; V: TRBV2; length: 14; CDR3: CASRTDRGPNEQYF; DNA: TGTGCCAGCAGGACCGACAGGGGGCCTAACGAGCAGTACTTC
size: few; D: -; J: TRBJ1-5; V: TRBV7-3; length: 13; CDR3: CASSSRGNQPQHF; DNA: TGTGCCAGCAGCTCGCGTGGCAATCAGCCCCAGCATTTT
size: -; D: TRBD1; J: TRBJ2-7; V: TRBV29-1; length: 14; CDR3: CSVEADRAVGEQYF; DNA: TGCAGCGTTGAAGCGGACAGGGCTGTGGGGGAGCAGTACTTC